The 13 T cell receptor beta chains given below trace back to one sample, sequenced in a study of blood T cell repertoires in COVID-19. Profiled with immunoSEQ multiplex PCR; TCRdb holds only in-frame clones, not every one. The repertoire holds some 79,000 clones, with around 89% as singletons. The sequenced material came from peripheral blood. The receptors come from a man in his 70s with active or convalescent COVID-19.

The chain is built from TRBV19 and TRBJ1-4, with D possibly matching TRBD1 (6 bases). The CDR3 contains 13 residues. Germline V gives CDR1 LNHDA, CDR2 SQIVND (reference sequence). Trimming pared 7 bases from V and 7 bases from J, leaving 13 bases between. The chain's CDR3 is CASKKGGGEKLFF. The CDR3 region has the DNA TGTGCCAGTAAAAAAGGGGGGGGTGAAAAACTGTTTTTT.

CDR3 in DNA: TGTGCCAGCAGATCACAGGGGGCAGGTAATTCACCCCTCCACTTT. Translation: CASRSQGAGNSPLHF. The chain combines TRBV27 with TRBJ1-6, with 9 positions matching TRBD1. J lost 6 bases, V lost 6 bases, and 6 bases had no gene match. The germline gives CDR1 MNHEY, CDR2 SMNVEV (reference sequence). This CDR3 has 15 amino acids.

The sample holds one count of this clone. The J gene is TRBJ1-1, the V gene TRBV7-2; TRBD1 matches at 7 bases. The germline V gene has CDR1 SGHTA and CDR2 FQGNSA. This CDR3 region has 13 residues. The trim removed 5 bases at V and 4 bases at J, leaving 4 bases unmatched. Written as DNA, the CDR3 is TGTGCCAGCAGCCCAGGGGGAGCCACTGAAGCTTTCTTT. Its translation: CASSPGGATEAFF.

This chain links TRBV6-5 with TRBJ1-3, with 7 bases matching TRBD1. Germline V gene lookup returns CDR1 MNHEY and CDR2 SVGAGI. V dropped 8 bases and J dropped 4; count of bases not matched to a gene: 11. The CDR3 runs to 15 residues. The CDR3 loop reads CASLQGVNTGNTIYF. CDR3 DNA: TGTGCCAGCCTGCAGGGGGTTAATACCGGAAACACCATATATTTT.

J is TRBJ1-1 and V is TRBV7-3; no clear D. Trimming took 5 bases from V and 2 from J, leaving 6 bases between them. This CDR3 is built from 12 residues. Germline assignment: CDR1 SGHTA and CDR2 FQGTGA. In DNA, the CDR3 is TGTGCCAGCAGCAATATCAACACTGAAGCTTTCTTT. This sequence encodes CASSNINTEAFF.

This sequence joins TRBV2 and TRBJ2-1, with 8 positions matching TRBD1. This CDR3 comprises 15 residues. Looked up from germline, CDR1 is SNHLY and CDR2 is FYNNEI. The J segment lost 9 bases and the V segment lost 2 bases, leaving 9 bases of the junction unmatched. The CDR3 DNA reads as TGTGCCAGCAGTGAATACAGGGGGTCTTTAAGTGAGCAGTTCTTC. Its protein product is CASSEYRGSLSEQFF.

This clone was seen a single time. The chain joins TRBV5-1 to TRBJ2-1, with 10 bases that match TRBD2. The CDR3 covers 16 residues. Germline V gene data show CDR1 as SGHRS and CDR2 as YFSETQ. V lost 6 bases and J lost 5; bases outside the gene matches: 11. The CDR3 here is CASTDGGGLADNEQFF. In nucleotides, the CDR3 is TGCGCCAGCACCGATGGTGGCGGACTAGCGGACAATGAGCAGTTCTTC.

V is TRBV5-1 and J is TRBJ2-1; D ambiguous. CDR3 size: 14 residues. CDR1 is SGHRS and CDR2 is YFSETQ in the germline V gene. With 2 bases removed from V and 5 bases from J, the gap between germline ends came to 11 bases. This chain's CDR3 is CASSFQSADNEQFF. Here the CDR3 DNA reads TGCGCCAGCAGCTTCCAAAGCGCGGACAATGAGCAGTTCTTC.

The chain combines TRBV6-2 or TRBV6-3 with TRBJ2-5; 14 nucleotides align to TRBD2. The CDR3 covers 16 residues. Unmatched junction bases numbered 8, after V lost 6 bases and J lost 5 bases. Germline V CDR1 and CDR2: MNHEY, SVGEGT. This chain's CDR3 is CASSPGLAGDRETQYF. Here the CDR3 DNA reads TGTGCCAGCAGCCCGGGACTAGCGGGAGATAGGGAGACCCAGTACTTC.

This rearrangement joins TRBV28 to TRBJ1-2; D ambiguous. V was cut by 10 bases and J by 0 bases, with 15 bases left in between. The CDR3 contains 14 residues. Germline loops: CDR1 MDHEN, CDR2 SYDVKM. In DNA, the CDR3 is TGTGCCACCAAAGACGGAGGAACTAACTATGGCTACACCTTC. This gives the protein CATKDGGTNYGYTF.

The CDR3 DNA is TGTGCCAGCAGTGAACTAGCGGGCTACGAGCAGTACTTC. Translated, it gives CASSELAGYEQYF. This chain joins TRBV6-1 and TRBJ2-7; 8 bases match TRBD2. The V gene's germline CDR1 is MNHNS and CDR2 SASEGT. V lost 2 bases to trimming and J lost 3 bases; unmatched junction nucleotides: 0. The CDR3 consists of 13 residues.

This clone was detected only once. This chain uses TRBV28 with TRBJ2-7; maybe TRBD1 (5 bases). This CDR3 has 15 amino acids. Between the trimmed V and J ends, which lost 2 bases and 3 bases, there was a span of 14 bases. From germline, CDR1 is MDHEN and CDR2 SYDVKM. In DNA form, the CDR3 reads TGTGCCAGCAGTTTAAAGGGGCCCTCCCTCTACGAGCAGTACTTC. This encodes CASSLKGPSLYEQYF.

In DNA, the CDR3 is TGTGCCAGCCTCCTGCGGGGTATGAACACTGAAGCTTTCTTT. Amino acid sequence: CASLLRGMNTEAFF. The chain links TRBV28 to TRBJ1-1; D call uncertain. The CDR3 consists of 14 residues. Germline CDR1 is MDHEN and CDR2 is SYDVKM. Deletions cut 8 bases from V and 0 bases from J, with 13 bases between.